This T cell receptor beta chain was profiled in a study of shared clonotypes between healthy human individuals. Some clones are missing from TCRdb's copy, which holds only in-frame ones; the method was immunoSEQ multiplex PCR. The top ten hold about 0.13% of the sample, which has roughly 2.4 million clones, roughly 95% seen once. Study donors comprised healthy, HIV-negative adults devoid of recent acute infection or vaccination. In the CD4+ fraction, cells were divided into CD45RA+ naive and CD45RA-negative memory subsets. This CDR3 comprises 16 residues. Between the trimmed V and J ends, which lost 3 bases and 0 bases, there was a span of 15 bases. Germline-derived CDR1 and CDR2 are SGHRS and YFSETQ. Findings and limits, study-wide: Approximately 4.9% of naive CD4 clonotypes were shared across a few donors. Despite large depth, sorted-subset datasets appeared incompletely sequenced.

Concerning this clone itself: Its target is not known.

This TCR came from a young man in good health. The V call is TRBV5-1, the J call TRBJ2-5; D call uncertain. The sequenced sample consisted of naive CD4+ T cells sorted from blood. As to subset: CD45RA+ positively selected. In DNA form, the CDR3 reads TGCGCCAGCAGCTCAATCGGAAGGACGGACCAAGAGACCCAGTACTTC. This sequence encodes CASSSIGRTDQETQYF.